Listed below are T cell receptor beta chains from one sample, sequenced in a study of blood T cell repertoires in COVID-19. Assay: immunoSEQ multiplex PCR; the TCRdb copy retains only in-frame clones and omits some. The table records 110,000 to 150,000 clones, 81% of them present only once. Sequencing was performed on peripheral blood. The receptor set was obtained from a human donor in a cohort sampled during active COVID-19. Each CDR3 is given with its conserved first and last residue. The D gene is left open where the match is weak. Rows may omit the clone size; those that give it use once, few, many or a size class.

>.|TRBJ1-6|TRBV18|.
CASSPPSGGVNSPLHF
TGTGCCAGCTCACCCCCCTCCGGGGGAGTTAATTCACCCCTCCACTTT
>.|TRBJ2-3|TRBV7-2|TRBD2
CASSSALAGGGSDTQYF
TGTGCCAGCAGCTCCGCCTTAGCGGGAGGAGGGTCAGATACGCAGTATTTT
>.|TRBJ2-1|TRBV19|TRBD2
CASTQTSGSTYNEQFF
TGTGCCAGTACTCAGACTAGCGGGAGTACCTACAATGAGCAGTTCTTC
>.|TRBJ2-1|TRBV19|TRBD2
CASSIDSPGLAGRSSYNEQFF
TGTGCCAGTAGTATAGATAGCCCGGGACTAGCGGGACGAAGCTCCTACAATGAGCAGTTCTTC
>.|TRBJ1-2|TRBV5-5|.
CASSPDPGQNYGYTF
TGTGCCAGCAGCCCTGACCCCGGACAGAACTATGGCTACACCTTC
>.|TRBJ2-7|TRBV2|.
CASRRGGLLSYEQYF
TGTGCCAGCAGGAGGGGGGGCCTTCTCTCCTACGAGCAGTACTTC
>.|TRBJ2-5|TRBV29-1|TRBD2
CSVEDSSGTSGRSRETQYF
TGCAGCGTTGAAGATTCGAGTGGGACTAGCGGGAGATCGAGGGAGACCCAGTACTTC
>.|TRBJ2-7|TRBV7-8|.
CASSLGRQGYYEQYF
TGTGCCAGCAGCTTAGGGCGGCAGGGGTACTACGAGCAGTACTTC
>.|TRBJ1-3|TRBV28|.
CASSRRVTAGNTIYF
TGTGCCAGCAGCCGTCGTGTGACAGCTGGAAACACCATATATTTT
>.|TRBJ2-5|TRBV6-6|.
CASSSNRGETQYF
TGTGCCAGCAGCTCTAACCGGGGGGAGACCCAGTACTTC
>.|TRBJ2-7|TRBV19|TRBD2
CASSTRAGLSYEQYF
TGTGCCAGTAGTACCAGAGCGGGGCTCTCCTACGAGCAGTACTTC
>.|TRBJ2-7|TRBV21-1|.
CASSGSGVEQYF
TGTGCCAGCAGCGGCTCGGGGGTCGAGCAGTACTTC
>.|TRBJ2-7|TRBV5-1|.
CASSLLTGVNLYF
TGCGCCAGCAGCTTACTAACCGGGGTAAATTTGTACTTC
>.|TRBJ2-7|TRBV5-1|TRBD2
CASSSGTSGVYEQYF
TGCGCCAGCAGCTCAGGGACTAGCGGGGTGTACGAGCAGTACTTC
>.|TRBJ1-5|TRBV6-2/TRBV6-3|TRBD1
CASSYSLRGYNQPQHF
TGTGCCAGCAGTTACTCGCTCAGGGGGTACAATCAGCCCCAGCATTTT
>.|TRBJ1-4|TRBV23-1|.
CASSRIPPGQLNEKLFF
TGCGCCAGCTCGAGGATTCCCCCCGGACAGCTTAATGAAAAACTGTTTTTT
>.|TRBJ1-5|TRBV5-1|TRBD1
CASSLTGDPSSPQHF
TGCGCCAGCAGCTTGACAGGGGACCCAAGTTCCCCCCAGCATTTT
>.|TRBJ2-7|TRBV7-9|.
CASSSSSGTNYEQYF
TGTGCCAGCAGCTCGTCCAGCGGGACAAACTACGAGCAGTACTTC
>.|TRBJ2-7|TRBV7-8|.
CASGPLRGKNEQYF
TGTGCCAGCGGCCCTCTTCGGGGGAAAAACGAGCAGTACTTC
>.|TRBJ2-7|TRBV29-1|TRBD2
CSVQHGRGRFPYEQYF
TGCAGCGTTCAACATGGGAGGGGACGGTTCCCCTACGAGCAGTACTTC
>.|TRBJ2-5|TRBV28|TRBD2
CASSFRTSGTGTQYF
TGTGCCAGCAGTTTCCGGACTAGCGGTACCGGGACCCAGTACTTC
>.|TRBJ2-5|TRBV19|TRBD1
CASSIGTALQETQYF
TGTGCCAGTAGTATCGGGACAGCACTTCAAGAGACCCAGTACTTC
>.|TRBJ2-7|TRBV3-1/TRBV3-2|TRBD1
CASSQRDRVVEQYF
TGTGCCAGCAGCCAACGGGACAGGGTGGTCGAGCAGTACTTC
>.|TRBJ2-5|TRBV5-1|TRBD1
CASSPPTGYQETQYF
TGCGCCAGCAGCCCACCGACAGGGTACCAAGAGACCCAGTACTTC
>.|TRBJ2-1|TRBV19|TRBD2
CASSIQREWEQFF
TGTGCCAGTAGTATACAGCGGGAGTGGGAGCAGTTCTTC
>.|TRBJ1-1|TRBV6-2/TRBV6-3|.
CASSYREVTEAFF
TGTGCCAGCAGTTACAGGGAGGTCACTGAAGCTTTCTTT
>.|TRBJ1-6|TRBV28|TRBD1
CASREGQSYSPLHF
TGTGCCAGCAGGGAGGGACAGAGTTATTCACCCCTCCACTTT
>.|TRBJ2-7|TRBV28|TRBD1
CASSVTGMMSVQYF
TGTGCCAGCAGCGTGACAGGGATGATGTCGGTGCAGTACTTC
>.|TRBJ2-3|TRBV5-6|TRBD2
CASSSGLAGGDTQYF
TGTGCCAGCAGCTCCGGACTAGCGGGAGGGGATACGCAGTATTTT
>.|TRBJ2-7|TRBV7-9|TRBD1
CASSLRGQGAGEQYF
TGTGCCAGCAGCTTAAGGGGACAGGGGGCGGGTGAGCAGTACTTC
>.|TRBJ1-5|TRBV6-2/TRBV6-3|TRBD1
CASSWTGQGNQPQHF
TGTGCCAGCAGCTGGACGGGACAGGGGAATCAGCCCCAGCATTTT
>.|TRBJ1-4|TRBV28|.
CASSTGAGNEKLFF
TGTGCCAGCAGCACCGGTGCGGGGAATGAAAAACTGTTTTTT
>.|TRBJ2-7|TRBV11-2|.
CASSLDLGTGSSYEQYF
TGTGCCAGCAGCTTAGATCTAGGAACAGGTAGCTCCTACGAGCAGTACTTC
>.|TRBJ1-2|TRBV7-9|.
CASSFPGSVGYTF
TGTGCCAGCAGCTTCCCAGGGTCAGTGGGCTACACCTTC
>few|TRBJ1-3|TRBV7-2|.
CASSLGRSSGNTIYF
TGTGCCAGCAGCTTAGGGCGGAGCTCTGGAAACACCATATATTTT
>.|TRBJ2-7|TRBV4-1|TRBD1
CASSQGIRTGSHEQYF
TGCGCCAGCAGCCAAGGTATACGGACAGGGAGCCACGAGCAGTACTTC
>.|TRBJ2-1|TRBV5-4|.
CASSLSRGDYNEQFF
TGTGCCAGCAGCTTGTCCAGGGGAGATTACAATGAGCAGTTCTTC
>few|TRBJ1-1|TRBV28|.
CASSLYGWNTEAFF
TGTGCCAGCAGTTTATACGGGTGGAACACTGAAGCTTTCTTT
>once|TRBJ2-7|TRBV7-9|.
CASSLPRAYEQYF
TGTGCCAGCAGCTTACCCAGGGCCTACGAGCAGTACTTC
>.|TRBJ1-5|TRBV27|TRBD1
CASRRTGGYQPQHF
TGTGCCAGCAGACGGACAGGGGGCTATCAGCCCCAGCATTTT
>.|TRBJ2-7|TRBV5-4|TRBD2
CASSLWRSGSPYEQYF
TGTGCCAGCAGCTTATGGCGTAGCGGGAGCCCTTACGAGCAGTACTTC
>.|TRBJ2-1|TRBV29-1|TRBD2
CSALAGFGRAEQFF
TGCAGCGCCCTAGCGGGATTCGGCAGGGCTGAGCAGTTCTTC
>.|TRBJ1-1|TRBV7-2|.
CASSLEFSAREAFF
TGTGCCAGCAGCTTAGAATTTTCTGCCAGGGAAGCTTTCTTT
>.|TRBJ1-1|TRBV5-1|TRBD1
CASSPGQDGIGAEAFF
TGCGCCAGCAGCCCGGGACAGGATGGCATCGGCGCTGAAGCTTTCTTT